This TCR beta chain was documented in a study of blood T cell repertoires in COVID-19. Whole-study context: The origin of the acute and convalescent COVID-19 samples was the United States, Italy and Spain. Sources were T cells, B-cell-depleted T cells, or PBMCs; the material itself was cDNA or gDNA.

Per germline, CDR1 LNHDA and CDR2 SQIVND (reference sequence). The CDR3 extends over 13 amino acids. Trimming cost V 6 bases and J 8 bases; bases outside gene matches: 8. How the authors handled the data: Scientists estimated how many nucleated cells there were by amplifying reference gene primers. Profiled with immunoSEQ multiplex PCR; TCRdb holds only in-frame clones, not every one. The D gene and trimming were derived from the DNA, and the V and J assignments and clone size from that table. Of approximately 7,800 clones in the sample, approximately 85% are singletons; the top ten hold around 15%. The chain combines TRBV19 with TRBJ1-2; 8 nucleotides align to TRBD1. Sequencing used peripheral blood. This receptor was identified in a woman in her fifties or sixties with active COVID-19. CDR3 residues: CASSLGQGGGYTF. The DNA of the CDR3 is TGTGCCAGTAGCCTCGGACAGGGTGGAGGCTACACCTTC.